Below, one T cell receptor beta chain is given with its context. When the RNA was reverse transcribed, random hexamers were used with an input of roughly 0.45 to 1 ug. TCRdb reanalysed the immunoSEQ multiplex PCR reads using MiXCR and keeps one entry per CDR3 protein. The sample contains some 130,000 distinct CDR3 sequences, approximately 95% of which appear only once. Germline loops: CDR1 SQVTM, CDR2 ANQGSEA. Trimming took off 3 bases at V and 0 bases at J, with 3 bases between the two ends. The CDR3 sequence is 11 residues long. These data belong to a study of CD8 T cells in Susac syndrome. This receptor was taken from a human donor with Susac syndrome. This chain links TRBV29-1 with TRBJ2-7, with D uncertain. The sample taken for sequencing was CD8+ T cells from PBMCs. The CDR3 spells CSVDSSYEQYF. The CDR3 nucleotides read TGCAGCGTTGACAGCTCCTACGAGCAGTACTTC.